The present entry profiles one T cell receptor beta chain with its context. Its target is unknown. The time point was: healthy volunteer bleed at 2 weeks. Extraction yielded total RNA from whole blood (unfractionated). In the library, unique molecular identifiers were attached to individual cDNA molecules. As originally analysed: Per sample, the median was about 95,000 TCRs, with values from about 22,000 to 700,000. TCRdb independently ran MiXCR on the RACE reads; one entry per CDR3 protein. The V and J calls follow TCRdb's processing rather than the paper's. The sample has around 130,000 distinct CDR3 sequences; approximately 9.5% are singletons. The data derive from a study of human T cells and chemical hapten exposure. At the level of the study: Per-sample TCR yield variation was attributed mainly to small pooled library volume differences. Study-level findings and limits: The study found that DPC sensitization did not change TCRs above 1 in 1000 frequency.

V dropped 3 bases and J dropped 5 bases, with 15 bases sitting between them. CDR3 length equals 15 residues. CDR1 is SNHLY, CDR2 FYNNEI, per germline. The rearrangement uses TRBV2 and TRBJ2-3, with D maybe TRBD2 (6 bases). This sequence originates from a male donor in good health. Some clones in this sample may be carry-over from other donors' samples. The material sequenced was whole blood. The CDR3 sequence is CASSDRSGAIDTQYF. CDR3 sequence (DNA): TGTGCCAGCAGTGATCGATCGGGAGCAATAGATACGCAGTATTTT.